The 22 T cell receptor beta chains in this list originate from one sample, sequenced in a study of shared T cell receptors in the human thymus. The data were produced by immunoSEQ multiplex PCR, yet TCRdb's version contains in-frame clones alone and is incomplete. Of more than 550,000 clones in the sample, 70% to 90% are singletons; the top ten hold approximately 0.01%. This same sample was also part of a study on human thymus T cells.

The source material was thymocytes. These TCRs come from a girl in the first two years of life with a congenital heart defect.

J is TRBJ1-5 and V is TRBV4-3; possible D gene TRBD1, 6 bases. Germline-derived CDR1 and CDR2 are LGHNA and YSLEER. CDR3 size: 14 residues. V was shortened by 2 bases and J by 3 bases, with 8 bases between the two germline ends. The CDR3 DNA follows: TGCGCCAGCAGCCAATCAGGGGACAATCAGCCCCAGCATTTT. Its translation is CASSQSGDNQPQHF.

Only one count was recorded for this clone. The chain combines TRBV19 with TRBJ2-2; TRBD1 aligns across 8 bases. The germline CDR1 and CDR2 sequences are LNHDA and SQIVND (reference sequence). V dropped 3 bases and J dropped 3; count of bases not matched to a gene: 12. This CDR3 is 18 amino acids long. In nucleotides, the CDR3 is TGTGCCAGTAGTATCTGGGACAGGAGCCATAGAGACACCGGGGAGCTGTTTTTT. This gives the protein CASSIWDRSHRDTGELFF.

This clone was counted a few times. The gene calls are TRBV7-4 and TRBJ2-5; no clear D. The CDR3 consists of 13 residues. Germline CDR1 SGHVT, CDR2 SQSDAQ. Trimming shortened V by 3 bases and J by 5 bases, and 10 bases separated the two germline ends. This chain's CDR3 is CASSFPTLETQYF. The CDR3 nucleotides are TGTGCCAGCAGCTTTCCGACTTTGGAGACCCAGTACTTC.

J is TRBJ1-4 and V is TRBV28; the D is unclear. Germline assignment: CDR1 MDHEN and CDR2 SYDVKM. V gave up 4 bases and J gave up 11 bases, with 20 bases separating them. This CDR3 contains 15 residues. As DNA, the CDR3 is TGTGCCAGCAGTTCCTATCGGGGATCAGGAGGCAAACTGTTTTTT. This gives the protein CASSSYRGSGGKLFF.

The chain combines TRBV7-9 with TRBJ2-3, with TRBD1 matching 10 bases. CDR3 length: 17 residues. J lost 5 bases, V lost 6 bases, and 14 bases had no gene match. Looked up from germline, CDR1 is SEHNR and CDR2 is FQNEAQ (reference sequence). CDR3 DNA: TGTGCCAGCAGTTCCAGACCGGGACAGGGGACGGTAGATACGCAGTATTTT. Protein product: CASSSRPGQGTVDTQYF.

The chain uses TRBV19 and TRBJ1-2; D unresolved. CDR1 LNHDA and CDR2 SQIVND come from the germline V gene (reference sequence). CDR3 length: 13 residues. Trimming stripped 3 bases from V and 1 base from J, with 6 bases between. CDR3 protein: CASSMGSNYGYTF. Written as DNA, the CDR3 is TGTGCCAGTAGTATGGGCAGTAACTATGGCTACACCTTC.

This rearrangement joins TRBV15 to TRBJ2-7; the match to TRBD2 covers 12 bases. The length of the CDR3 is 15 residues. The junction had 5 bases not matched to a gene; V was cut back by 2 bases and J by 6 bases. Germline CDR1 reads LNHNV; CDR2 reads YYDKDF (reference sequence). In DNA, the CDR3 is TGTGCCACCAGCAGATCCTCTAGCGGGGGGGGCGAGCAGTACTTC. Amino acid sequence: CATSRSSSGGGEQYF. Looking up the rest from reference TRBV15 and TRBJ2-7 gives the full variable domain: DAMVIQNPRYQVTQFGKPVTLSCSQTLNHNVMYWYQQKSSQAPKLLFHYYDKDFNNEADTPDNFQSRRPNTSFCFLDIRSPGLGDTAMYLCATSRSSSGGGEQYFGPGTRLTVT.

The CDR3 here is CASSVGRGSRNEQFF. CDR3 bases: TGTGCCAGCAGCGTAGGGCGGGGCTCTCGAAATGAGCAGTTCTTC. V usage is TRBV9 and J usage is TRBJ2-1; D is possibly TRBD2 (6 bases). CDR1 is SGDLS and CDR2 is YYNGEE in the germline V gene. V was trimmed by 0 bases and J by 7 bases, leaving 14 bases between them. The length of the CDR3 is 15 residues.

V is TRBV6-5 and J is TRBJ2-7, with a possible D match to TRBD1 (6 bases). The V gene's germline CDR1 is MNHEY and CDR2 SVGAGI. This CDR3 is built from 13 residues. The ends were cut back, 6 bases at V and 4 bases at J, with 13 bases in the middle. The CDR3 DNA sequence: TGTGCCAGCAGGGAAGGACAGTTTTACGAGCAGTACTTC. It specifies CASREGQFYEQYF.

This chain joins TRBV10-3 and TRBJ1-3; D not certain. V was trimmed by 3 bases and J by 4 bases, leaving 16 bases between them. CDR3 length: 16 amino acids. Per the germline V gene, CDR1 is ENHRY and CDR2 is SYGVKD. The DNA of the CDR3 is TGTGCCATCAGTGAATTGATGACTACTCAGGGAAACACCATATATTTT. It yields the protein CAISELMTTQGNTIYF.

This chain connects TRBV10-3 to TRBJ2-3, with D perhaps matching TRBD2 (6 bases). The ends were cut back, 4 bases at V and 1 base at J, with 9 bases in the middle. CDR3 size: 14 residues. Germline V gives CDR1 ENHRY, CDR2 SYGVKD. CDR3 bases: TGTGCCATCAGTGTTGGGGGGTGCACAGATACGCAGTATTTT. Its translation: CAISVGGCTDTQYF.

This chain uses TRBV10-3 with TRBJ1-2; no reliable D call. Deletions cut 2 bases from V and 2 bases from J, with 18 bases between. CDR3 size: 17 residues. Germline V gene data show CDR1 as ENHRY and CDR2 as SYGVKD. The CDR3 sequence is CAISEPPFRGSNYGYTF. Here the CDR3 DNA reads TGTGCCATCAGTGAGCCCCCGTTTCGTGGCTCAAACTATGGCTACACCTTC.

This clone came up a few times. The J gene is TRBJ1-6, the V gene TRBV28, with D perhaps TRBD1 (6 bases). Germline lookup yields CDR1 MDHEN and CDR2 SYDVKM. The CDR3 is 15 residues long. With 3 bases removed from V and 5 bases from J, the gap between germline ends came to 11 bases. The CDR3 region is CASSFTGPNNSPLHF. CDR3 nucleotide sequence: TGTGCCAGCAGTTTTACAGGGCCAAATAATTCACCCCTCCACTTT. The whole variable domain, filled in from reference TRBV28 and TRBJ1-6, reads DVKVTQSSRYLVKRTGEKVFLECVQDMDHENMFWYRQDPGLGLRLIYFSYDVKMKEKGDIPEGYSVSREKKERFSLILESASTNQTSMYLCASSFTGPNNSPLHFGNGTRLTVT.

The chain carries TRBV5-1 and TRBJ2-1, with 7 positions matching TRBD1. CDR1 SGHRS and CDR2 YFSETQ come from the germline V gene. The CDR3 totals 16 residues. Trimming cost V 4 bases and J 7 bases; bases outside gene matches: 14. This CDR3 is CASSEPDRESWNEQFF. The CDR3 DNA sequence: TGCGCCAGCAGCGAACCCGACAGGGAGTCATGGAATGAGCAGTTCTTC.

The chain links TRBV9 to TRBJ2-6; no reliable D call. Germline assignment: CDR1 SGDLS and CDR2 YYNGEE. This CDR3 is built from 16 residues. V was cut by 7 bases and J by 0 bases, with 14 bases left in between. The CDR3 is CASEAAVDSGANVLTF. DNA for the CDR3: TGTGCCAGCGAGGCAGCTGTGGACTCTGGGGCCAACGTCCTGACTTTC.

This chain connects TRBV10-2 to TRBJ2-7; TRBD1 might be the D (5 bases). Trimming shortened V by 10 bases and J by 5 bases, and 24 bases separated the two germline ends. Germline CDR1 is WSHSY and CDR2 is SAAADI. The CDR3 is 15 amino acids. This CDR3 is CATATDNRISDEQYF. CDR3 DNA: TGCGCCACCGCCACGGATAACAGGATTTCGGACGAGCAGTACTTC.

This chain links TRBV29-1 with TRBJ2-3; 12 nucleotides align to TRBD2. V dropped 4 bases and J dropped 2; count of bases not matched to a gene: 10. The germline V gene encodes CDR1 SQVTM and CDR2 ANQGSEA. The CDR3 extends over 17 amino acids. CDR3 sequence (DNA): TGCAGCGTTGCGACACTAGCGGGGGGATCGATCACAGATACGCAGTATTTT. Translating gives CSVATLAGGSITDTQYF.

The chain has TRBV11-2 and TRBJ1-5; D is unclear. V lost 5 bases and J lost 6, with 14 bases in between. The CDR3 runs to 14 residues. Looked up from germline, CDR1 is SGHAT and CDR2 is FQNNGV. The CDR3 region is CASSPFGSGQPQHF. In nucleotides, the CDR3 is TGTGCCAGCAGCCCGTTCGGGTCGGGTCAGCCCCAGCATTTT.

This chain joins TRBV27 and TRBJ1-6; the D gene is possibly TRBD1 (5 bases). CDR1 MNHEY and CDR2 SMNVEV come from the germline V gene (reference sequence). Trimming removed 5 bases at V and 8 bases at J, with 28 bases between. The CDR3 sequence is 19 residues long. This CDR3 is CASSIIGRTTGLVDSPLHF. CDR3 bases: TGTGCCAGCAGTATTATCGGCAGGACGACGGGACTAGTAGATTCACCCCTCCACTTT.

This clone was picked up a small number of times. The rearrangement joins TRBV7-9 to TRBJ1-3, with D tentatively TRBD1 (6 bases). This CDR3 spans 18 amino acids. V lost 2 bases and J 1 base, leaving 18 bases between the germline ends. Germline values: CDR1 SEHNR, CDR2 FQNEAQ (reference sequence). The CDR3 bases are TGTGCCAGCAGCTTATCGGGAGGGGGGGGACGTTCTGGAAACACCATATATTTT. This translates into CASSLSGGGGRSGNTIYF.

The rearrangement uses TRBV9 and TRBJ2-3; 9 bases are a match to TRBD1. Germline V gene data show CDR1 as SGDLS and CDR2 as YYNGEE. J lost 3 bases, V lost 4 bases, and 12 bases had no gene match. The CDR3 covers 17 residues. The CDR3: CASSIGIGQGFTDTQYF. CDR3 bases: TGTGCCAGCAGCATCGGTATAGGACAGGGGTTTACAGATACGCAGTATTTT.

The J gene is TRBJ2-1, the V gene TRBV6-5; no firm D call. This CDR3 comprises 13 residues. Looked up from germline, CDR1 is MNHEY and CDR2 is SVGAGI. V was pared by 6 bases and J by 4 bases, with 10 bases between. This CDR3 is CASRVAVYNEQFF. CDR3 DNA sequence: TGTGCCAGCAGGGTTGCGGTATACAATGAGCAGTTCTTC.